This T cell receptor beta chain was observed in a study of CD8+ T cells in alopecia areata. Worth noting for this clone: Genes and germline are mouse. The sequenced fragment ends 4 residues before the CDR3 boundary, so the rest is inferred from the germline J gene. The same CDR3 can be traced to other DNA sequences in this sample.

Cutaneous lymph nodes were pooled and cells sorted by CD4, CD8alpha, NKG2D, NKG2ACE and more. The trim removed 0 bases at V and 2 bases at J, leaving 1 base unmatched. Per the germline V gene, CDR1 is GKSSPN and CDR2 is SITVG. The CDR3 has 15 amino acids. Following RNA extraction, reverse transcription yielded cDNA that acted as the sequencing template. This table comes from immunoSEQ multiplex PCR, and its TCRdb copy is limited to in-frame clones, with some not included. The sample shows more than 250,000 clones, none of them appearing just once. J is TRBJ2-3 and V is TRBV31, with 11 bases aligning to TRBD1. The source is a C3H/HeJ mouse with alopecia areata. Strain MHC haplotype: H2-k. The specimen sequenced was CD4+ T cells sorted from a lymph node. The chain's CDR3 is CAWSLGQGAAETLYF. The sequenced CDR3 bases are TGTGCCTGGAGTCTCGGACAGGGGGCTGCAGAA.